Listed below are T cell receptor beta chains from one sample, sequenced in a study of Ad26.COV2.S vaccination and SARS-CoV-2 variants. The protocol was immunoSEQ multiplex PCR, while the TCRdb copy is restricted to in-frame clones and leaves out a portion. Seen here are hundreds of thousands of clones, around 87% observed once, and the top ten hold under 4%. This sample comprised peripheral blood, obtained in a trial of Ad26.COV2.S vaccine versus placebo. Receptor source: a person between 18 and 60 years old who received the Ad26.COV2.S COVID-19 vaccine or a placebo. Both conserved end residues are part of each CDR3. A D gene is named only where the DNA matches it firmly. Size is stated for part of the rows, as once, few or many counts, or as a class when the clone is expanded.

d_call clone_size j_call v_call cdr3_nt cdr3_aa
NA NA TRBJ1-2 TRBV18 TGTGCCAGCTCAGCGGACGAGAGCTATGGCTACACCTTC CASSADESYGYTF
NA few TRBJ2-7 TRBV6-1 TGTGCCAGCAGTGAAGGCAGCTCCTACGAGCAGTACTTC CASSEGSSYEQYF
TRBD1 NA TRBJ2-7 TRBV3-1/TRBV3-2 TGTGCCAGCAGCCAAGGGACAGGGAGTTGGAACGAGCAGTACTTC CASSQGTGSWNEQYF
NA NA TRBJ2-3 TRBV6-6 TGTGCCAGCAGTCCTCCAGGGACAGATACGCAGTATTTT CASSPPGTDTQYF
TRBD1 NA TRBJ2-6 TRBV7-2 TGTGCCAGCAGTTTGGACAGGGCGGGGGCCAACGTCCTGACTTTC CASSLDRAGANVLTF
TRBD2 NA TRBJ2-7 TRBV2 TGTGCCAGCATTCCACTAGCGGGAGGCGAGCAGTACTTC CASIPLAGGEQYF
NA NA TRBJ1-2 TRBV3-1/TRBV3-2 TGTGCCAGCAGTCAGTTGGGGGAGGCTAACTATGGCTACACCTTC CASSQLGEANYGYTF
NA NA TRBJ2-7 TRBV4-2 TGTGCCAGCAGCCAAGATAAGACAGGACTTACCTACGAGCAGTACTTC CASSQDKTGLTYEQYF
NA NA TRBJ2-2 TRBV4-1 TGCGCCAGTTCCACAGGGTTATTTGAGGACACCGGGGAGCTGTTTTTT CASSTGLFEDTGELFF
NA NA TRBJ1-4 TRBV7-9 TGTGCCAGCAGCGTGCGGGGACAACGCAATGAAAAACTGTTTTTT CASSVRGQRNEKLFF
NA NA TRBJ2-1 TRBV7-9 TGTGCCAGCAGCTTAGCGCTGGCGGAGGCCTACAATGAGCAGTTCTTC CASSLALAEAYNEQFF
NA few TRBJ2-1 TRBV6-5 TGTGCCAGCAGACAAGCGGAAAGCTCCTACAATGAGCAGTTCTTC CASRQAESSYNEQFF
TRBD1 NA TRBJ1-2 TRBV4-2 TGTGCCAGCAGCCAAGTGAGTAGGGGGCGATTTGACTATGGCTACACCTTC CASSQVSRGRFDYGYTF
TRBD1 NA TRBJ2-3 TRBV5-1 TGCGCCAGCAGCATCGGACAGGCCGGCACAGATACGCAGTATTTT CASSIGQAGTDTQYF
NA NA TRBJ2-6 TRBV2 TGTGCCAGCAGGAGTTCAACTGGGGCCAACGTCCTGACTTTC CASRSSTGANVLTF
NA NA TRBJ2-4 TRBV14 TGTGCCAGCAGCCTCTCCGGTATATACATTCAGTACTTC CASSLSGIYIQYF
NA NA TRBJ2-7 TRBV7-9 TGTGCCAGCAGCTTAGCGGTCCCCCTAACGGGAGAGCAGTACTTC CASSLAVPLTGEQYF
NA NA TRBJ1-1 TRBV7-2 TGTGCCAGCAGCTTAGCGCGGGTAGACACTGAAGCTTTCTTT CASSLARVDTEAFF
TRBD1 few TRBJ1-6 TRBV9 TGTGCCAGCAGCGTAGCGGGACAGGGACATTCACCCCTCCACTTT CASSVAGQGHSPLHF
TRBD1 NA TRBJ1-2 TRBV5-1 TGCGCCAGCAGCGGACAGGGCAACTATGGCTACACCTTC CASSGQGNYGYTF
TRBD2 few TRBJ2-7 TRBV2 TGTGCCAGCTCTAGCGGGGTATCCTACGAGCAGTACTTC CASSSGVSYEQYF
TRBD2 NA TRBJ2-2 TRBV5-1 TGCGCCAGCAGCTTGGCCGGGGGGTTCACCGGGGAGCTGTTTTTT CASSLAGGFTGELFF
TRBD2 NA TRBJ2-7 TRBV2 TGTGCCAGCAGTGATTTGGGACTAGCGGTATACGAGCAGTACTTC CASSDLGLAVYEQYF
NA NA TRBJ1-2 TRBV6-2/TRBV6-3 TGTGCCAGCAGTTACTCGAGGGGCTATGGCTACACCTTC CASSYSRGYGYTF
NA NA TRBJ2-1 TRBV6-1 TGTGCCAGCAGTGAAACTAGAGACAATGAGCAGTTCTTC CASSETRDNEQFF
NA NA TRBJ2-7 TRBV27 TGTGCCAGCAGTTTGTTCTTTGGCAGCACCTACGAGCAGTACTTC CASSLFFGSTYEQYF
TRBD2 once TRBJ2-5 TRBV7-9 TGTGCCAGCAGCTTCGGGGGGGCCGGAGAGACCCAGTACTTC CASSFGGAGETQYF
NA NA TRBJ2-5 TRBV30 TGTGCCTGGACTGGTAGTTCTGAGACCCAGTACTTC CAWTGSSETQYF
NA NA TRBJ1-1 TRBV28 TGTGCCAGCAGTTTAACCGGGGTGAACACTGAAGCTTTCTTT CASSLTGVNTEAFF
NA once TRBJ2-1 TRBV4-2 TGTGCCAGCAGCCAAGATCTAGGGCGGGGAGCCTACAATGAGCAGTTCTTC CASSQDLGRGAYNEQFF
NA NA TRBJ2-3 TRBV6-4 TGTGCCAGCAGTGACTTGGGGCGTGGCACAGATACGCAGTATTTT CASSDLGRGTDTQYF
TRBD1 few TRBJ1-3 TRBV2 TGTGCCAGCAGCACAGGGGGCGGCTCTGGAAACACCATATATTTT CASSTGGGSGNTIYF
NA NA TRBJ2-1 TRBV15 TGTGCCACCAGCAGAGTCAAAGCAGGGGGGCACTATGAGCAGTTCTTC CATSRVKAGGHYEQFF
NA NA TRBJ2-7 TRBV30 TGTGCCTGGAGTGATACAGGAGCCTACGAGCAGTACTTC CAWSDTGAYEQYF
NA NA TRBJ2-7 TRBV6-5 TGTGCCGCCGCCTCTAGCGTCGGGGAGCAGTACTTC CAAASSVGEQYF
NA NA TRBJ2-3 TRBV5-1 TGCGCCAGCAGCTTGGATGCGGGGAGTAGCACAGATACGCAGTATTTT CASSLDAGSSTDTQYF
TRBD2 NA TRBJ2-3 TRBV7-3 TGTGCCAGCAGCTCCGGGACTAGCGGGGGGCACACAGATACGCAGTATTTT CASSSGTSGGHTDTQYF
NA NA TRBJ1-1 TRBV9 TGTGCCAGCACCCTATCCGGACAGAACACTGAAGCTTTCTTT CASTLSGQNTEAFF
NA NA TRBJ2-7 TRBV6-5 TGTGCCAGCAGTAAACAGGCAAACTTGATCTACGAGCAGTACTTC CASSKQANLIYEQYF
TRBD1 once TRBJ1-4 TRBV6-5 TGTGCCAGCAGTCTACAGGGGGCTAGTGAAAAACTGTTTTTT CASSLQGASEKLFF
NA NA TRBJ2-2 TRBV5-1 TGCGCCAGCAGCTTTGGAGGGGGCGGCACCGGGGAGCTGTTTTTT CASSFGGGGTGELFF
NA NA TRBJ2-7 TRBV9 TGTGCCATTCCAGGGGACGACGGGGGCGAGCAGTACTTC CAIPGDDGGEQYF
TRBD1 NA TRBJ1-2 TRBV27 TGTGCCAGCAGTTCCGGACAGGGGAGCTATGGCTACACCTTC CASSSGQGSYGYTF
TRBD1 NA TRBJ1-2 TRBV4-1 TGCGCCAGCAGCCAGACCCAGGGACAGCAGTATGGCTACACCTTC CASSQTQGQQYGYTF
NA NA TRBJ1-1 TRBV29-1 TGCAGCGTTGATCGTGGTGGCACTGAAGCTTTCTTT CSVDRGGTEAFF
NA NA TRBJ1-1 TRBV19 TGTGCCAGTAGTCGCCCACGGAACACTGAAGCTTTCTTT CASSRPRNTEAFF
NA NA TRBJ1-5 TRBV30 TGTGCCTGGAGTAGCGGCTACAATCAGCCCCAGCATTTT CAWSSGYNQPQHF
TRBD2 NA TRBJ2-1 TRBV6-5 TGTGCCAGCACCGGACTAGCGGGAAGGAATGAGCAGTTCTTC CASTGLAGRNEQFF
NA few TRBJ1-2 TRBV5-1 TGCGCCAGCAGCTTTCAGGGAGACTATGGCTACACCTTC CASSFQGDYGYTF
TRBD1 NA TRBJ1-5 TRBV7-9 TGTGCCAGCAGCTTCTGGACAGGCTTCAATCAGCCCCAGCATTTT CASSFWTGFNQPQHF
NA NA TRBJ1-2 TRBV5-1 TGCGCCAGCAGCTTGACTAACTATGGCTACACCTTC CASSLTNYGYTF
NA NA TRBJ1-1 TRBV7-6 TGTGCCAGCAGCTTAAATGGGGGCTCCGGGGCTTTCTTT CASSLNGGSGAFF
NA NA TRBJ2-2 TRBV5-1 TGCGCCAGCACTCTCGGTACGGGGGTGGCCGGGGAGCTGTTTTTT CASTLGTGVAGELFF
TRBD1 NA TRBJ1-2 TRBV28 TGTGCCAGCAGCGACTGGACAGGCTATGGCTACACCTTC CASSDWTGYGYTF
TRBD1 NA TRBJ1-1 TRBV6-2/TRBV6-3 TGTGCCAGCAGTTACTCGGGCTACAGGGGGAACACTGAAGCTTTCTTT CASSYSGYRGNTEAFF
TRBD2 NA TRBJ2-7 TRBV15 TGTGCCACCAGCAGACCGGGACTAGCAGGTACCTACGAGCAGTACTTC CATSRPGLAGTYEQYF
TRBD1 NA TRBJ2-5 TRBV11-2 TGTGCCAGCAGCCAGGGACAGGGAGAGACCCAGTACTTC CASSQGQGETQYF